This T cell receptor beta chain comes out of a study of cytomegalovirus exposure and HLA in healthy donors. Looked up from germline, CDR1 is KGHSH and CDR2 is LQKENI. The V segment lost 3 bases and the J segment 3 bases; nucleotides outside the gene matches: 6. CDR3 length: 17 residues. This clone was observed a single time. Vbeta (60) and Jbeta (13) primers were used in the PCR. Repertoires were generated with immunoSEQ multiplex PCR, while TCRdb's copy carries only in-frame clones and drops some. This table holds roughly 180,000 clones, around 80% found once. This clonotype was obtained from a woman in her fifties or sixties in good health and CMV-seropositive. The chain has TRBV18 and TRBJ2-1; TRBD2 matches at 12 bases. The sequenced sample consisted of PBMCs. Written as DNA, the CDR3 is TGTGCCAGCTCACCCCTAAGACTAGCGGGAGTCTACAATGAGCAGTTCTTC. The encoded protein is CASSPLRLAGVYNEQFF.